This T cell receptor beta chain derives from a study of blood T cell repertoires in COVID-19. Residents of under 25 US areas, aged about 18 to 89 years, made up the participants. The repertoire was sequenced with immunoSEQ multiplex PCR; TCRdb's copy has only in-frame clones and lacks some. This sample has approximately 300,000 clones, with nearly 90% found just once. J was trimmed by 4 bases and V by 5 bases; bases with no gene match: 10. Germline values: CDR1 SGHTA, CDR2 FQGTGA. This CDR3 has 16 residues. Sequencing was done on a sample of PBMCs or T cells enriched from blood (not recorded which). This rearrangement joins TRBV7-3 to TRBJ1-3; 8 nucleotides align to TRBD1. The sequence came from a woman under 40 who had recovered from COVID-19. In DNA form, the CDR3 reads TGTGCCAGCAGCCATGGACAGGGAACACCCGGAAACACCATATATTTT. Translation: CASSHGQGTPGNTIYF.